This T cell receptor beta chain stems from a study of blood T cell repertoires in COVID-19. The method was immunoSEQ multiplex PCR; TCRdb's version includes in-frame clones alone and lacks a portion of them. The sample carries 300,000 or so clones, about 88% recorded once. The TCR comes from a man between 65 and 79 years old with acute or convalescent COVID-19. Source material: peripheral blood.

DNA for the CDR3: TGCGCCAGCAGCCAAGATTCTAGAATAGCCGGGGAGCTGTTTTTT. As protein: CASSQDSRIAGELFF. The chain links TRBV4-1 to TRBJ2-2; D is ambiguous. CDR1 and CDR2 from the germline V gene are MGHRA and YSYEKL. Trimming removed 0 bases from V and 6 bases from J, with 11 bases in between. The CDR3 is 15 residues long.